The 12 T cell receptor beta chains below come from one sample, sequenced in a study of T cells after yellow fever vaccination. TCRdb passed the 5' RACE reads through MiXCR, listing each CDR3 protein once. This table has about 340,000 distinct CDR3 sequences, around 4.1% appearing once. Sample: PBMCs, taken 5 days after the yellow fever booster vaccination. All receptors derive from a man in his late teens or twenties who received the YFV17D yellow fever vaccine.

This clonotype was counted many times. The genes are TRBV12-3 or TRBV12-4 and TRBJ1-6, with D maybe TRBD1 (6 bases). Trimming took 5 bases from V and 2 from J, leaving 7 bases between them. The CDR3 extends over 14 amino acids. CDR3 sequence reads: CASSPGAYNSPLHF. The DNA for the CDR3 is TGTGCCAGCAGTCCAGGGGCCTATAATTCACCCCTCCACTTT.

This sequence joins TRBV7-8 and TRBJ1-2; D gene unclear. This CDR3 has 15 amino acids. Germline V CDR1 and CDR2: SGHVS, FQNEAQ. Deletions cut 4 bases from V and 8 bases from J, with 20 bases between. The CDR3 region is CASSSRTQALPGYTF. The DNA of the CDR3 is TGTGCCAGCAGCTCACGCACCCAGGCCCTACCGGGCTACACCTTC.

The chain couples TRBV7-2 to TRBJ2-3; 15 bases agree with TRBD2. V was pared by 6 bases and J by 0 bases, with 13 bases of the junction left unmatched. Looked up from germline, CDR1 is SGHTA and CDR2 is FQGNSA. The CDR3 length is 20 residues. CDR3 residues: CASSPGTSGGPYSSTDTQYF. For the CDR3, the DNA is TGTGCCAGCAGTCCAGGGACTAGCGGGGGGCCCTACTCTAGCACAGATACGCAGTATTTT.

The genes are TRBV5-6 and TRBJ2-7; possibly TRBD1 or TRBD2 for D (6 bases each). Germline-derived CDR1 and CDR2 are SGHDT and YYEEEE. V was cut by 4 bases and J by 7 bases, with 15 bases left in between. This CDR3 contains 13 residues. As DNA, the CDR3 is TGTGCCAGCAGCCCGGCCGGGGGCACGGAGCAGTACGTC. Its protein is CASSPAGGTEQYV.

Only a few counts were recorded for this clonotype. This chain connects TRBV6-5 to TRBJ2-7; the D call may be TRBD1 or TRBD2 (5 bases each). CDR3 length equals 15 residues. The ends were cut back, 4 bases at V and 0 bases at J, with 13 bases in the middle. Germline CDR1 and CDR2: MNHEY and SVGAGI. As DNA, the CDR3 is TGTGCCAGCAGTTCCTTGGGGGTCCGCTCCTACGAGCAGTACTTC. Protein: CASSSLGVRSYEQYF.

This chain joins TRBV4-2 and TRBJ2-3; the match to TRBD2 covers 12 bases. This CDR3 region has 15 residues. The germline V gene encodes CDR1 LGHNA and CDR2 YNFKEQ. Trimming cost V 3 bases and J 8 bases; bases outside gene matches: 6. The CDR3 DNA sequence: TGTGCCAGCAGCCATACTAGCGGGGGGAGGGGTACGCAGTATTTT. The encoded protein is CASSHTSGGRGTQYF.

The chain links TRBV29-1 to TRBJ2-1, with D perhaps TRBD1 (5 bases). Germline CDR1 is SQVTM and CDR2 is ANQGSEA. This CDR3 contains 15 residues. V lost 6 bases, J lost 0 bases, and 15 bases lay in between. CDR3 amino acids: CSVGKGQSSYNEQFF. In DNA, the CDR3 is TGCAGCGTGGGGAAGGGGCAGAGCTCCTACAATGAGCAGTTCTTC.

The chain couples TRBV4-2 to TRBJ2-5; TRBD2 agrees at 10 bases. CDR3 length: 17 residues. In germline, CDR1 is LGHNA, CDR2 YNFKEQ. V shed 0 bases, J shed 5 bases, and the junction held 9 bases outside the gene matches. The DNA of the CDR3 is TGTGCCAGCAGCCAAGAACCCCAGCGGGGGGGCCGGGAGACCCAGTACTTC. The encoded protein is CASSQEPQRGGRETQYF.

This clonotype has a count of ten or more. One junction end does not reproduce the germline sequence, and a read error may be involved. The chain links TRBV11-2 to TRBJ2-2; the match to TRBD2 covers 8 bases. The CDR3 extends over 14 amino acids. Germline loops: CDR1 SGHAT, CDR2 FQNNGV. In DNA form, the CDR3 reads TGTGCCAGCAGTTTAGGAGCGGGAGCCGGGGAGCTGTTTTTT. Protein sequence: CASSLGAGAGELFF.

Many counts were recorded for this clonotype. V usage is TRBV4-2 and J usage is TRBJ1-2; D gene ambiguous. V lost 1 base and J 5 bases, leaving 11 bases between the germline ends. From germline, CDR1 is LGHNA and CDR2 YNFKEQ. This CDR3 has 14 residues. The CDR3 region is CASSQVAEVYGYTF. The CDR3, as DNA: TGTGCCAGCAGCCAAGTCGCGGAAGTTTATGGCTACACCTTC.

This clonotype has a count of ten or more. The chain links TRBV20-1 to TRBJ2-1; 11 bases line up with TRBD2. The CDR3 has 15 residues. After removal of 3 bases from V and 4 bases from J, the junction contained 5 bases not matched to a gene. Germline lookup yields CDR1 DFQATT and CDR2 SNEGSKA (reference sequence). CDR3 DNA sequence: TGCAGTGCTAGGAAGGGACTAGCGGTATACAATGAGCAGTTCTTC. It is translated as CSARKGLAVYNEQFF.

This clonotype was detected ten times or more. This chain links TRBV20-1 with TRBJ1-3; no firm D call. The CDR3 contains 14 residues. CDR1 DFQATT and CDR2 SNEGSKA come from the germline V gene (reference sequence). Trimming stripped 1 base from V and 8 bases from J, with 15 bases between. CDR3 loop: CSARVESGKDTIYF. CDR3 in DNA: TGCAGTGCTAGAGTTGAATCCGGTAAAGACACCATATATTTT.